This is a list of T cell receptor beta chains from one sample in a study of shared clonotypes between healthy human individuals. TCRdb's copy holds only in-frame clones and misses some; the assay was immunoSEQ multiplex PCR. Altogether approximately 740,000 clones are present, approximately 79% being singletons, with the ten largest covering under 2%. The sequenced sample was memory CD4+ T cells sorted from blood. The receptors derive from a woman in her twenties or thirties in good health. The CDR3 runs from the conserved cysteine through the conserved F or W. The D gene is left open where the match is weak. The size field is filled for only some rows; it gives once, few, many or a size class.

TRBJ1-3 NA TRBV15 NA CATSREAGSGNTIYF TGTGCCACCAGCAGAGAGGCTGGCTCTGGAAACACCATATATTTT
TRBJ1-3 NA TRBV30 NA CAWSLTASGNTIYF TGTGCCTGGAGTCTCACAGCTTCTGGAAACACCATATATTTT
TRBJ2-5 NA TRBV11-2 NA CASSLNREGTQYF TGTGCCAGCAGCTTAAACAGAGAAGGGACCCAGTACTTC
TRBJ2-4 TRBD1 TRBV19 NA CASSNPTGSGNIQYF TGTGCCAGTAGCAACCCGACAGGGTCAGGAAACATTCAGTACTTC
TRBJ2-2 NA TRBV10-2 NA CASRSGRLPTGELFF TGCGCCAGCAGGTCGGGTCGGCTGCCCACCGGGGAGCTGTTTTTT
TRBJ2-7 NA TRBV28 NA CASSLGRTKIYEQYF TGTGCCAGCAGTTTAGGGCGGACTAAGATCTACGAGCAGTACTTC
TRBJ2-5 NA TRBV7-3 NA CASSFGGSRETQYF TGTGCCAGCAGCTTTGGAGGGTCTAGGGAGACCCAGTACTTC
TRBJ2-5 TRBD1 TRBV7-2 NA CASSLVPRGRETQYF TGTGCCAGCAGCTTAGTTCCCAGGGGGCGGGAGACCCAGTACTTC
TRBJ1-5 NA TRBV27 NA CASSPRQTWDSNQPQHF TGTGCCAGCAGTCCAAGACAGACCTGGGATAGCAATCAGCCCCAGCATTTT
TRBJ2-1 NA TRBV9 NA CASSVDGVTYNEQFF TGTGCCAGCAGCGTAGATGGGGTAACCTACAATGAGCAGTTCTTC
TRBJ1-4 TRBD1 TRBV5-1 few CASSLGDRDNEKLFF TGCGCCAGCAGCTTAGGCGACAGGGATAATGAAAAACTGTTTTTT
TRBJ2-7 TRBD2 TRBV28 NA CASSLYTSASGVGEQYF TGTGCCAGCAGTTTATATACTAGCGCGTCGGGAGTGGGGGAGCAGTACTTC
TRBJ1-3 NA TRBV5-5 NA CASSSTGSGNTIYF TGTGCCAGCAGCTCGACAGGCTCTGGAAACACCATATATTTT
TRBJ1-5 NA TRBV2 NA CASSYDSFKPQHF TGTGCCAGCAGTTACGACAGCTTCAAGCCCCAGCATTTT
TRBJ2-7 TRBD2 TRBV5-6 NA CASSGHAGTRVEQYF TGTGCCAGCAGCGGACACGCCGGGACTAGAGTCGAGCAGTACTTC
TRBJ2-4 NA TRBV6-1 NA CASSEEGVAGSAKNIQYF TGTGCCAGCAGTGAAGAAGGGGTGGCGGGATCGGCCAAAAACATTCAGTACTTC
TRBJ2-1 TRBD1 TRBV6-1 NA CASSGRTGVSNEQFF TGTGCCAGCTCGGGGAGGACAGGGGTATCCAATGAGCAGTTCTTC
TRBJ2-1 TRBD1 TRBV30 few CACYSRDRGIGEQFF TGTGCCTGCTACTCCCGGGACAGGGGGATTGGGGAGCAGTTCTTC
TRBJ1-5 NA TRBV11-2 once CASSLEAGAFGSNQPQHF TGTGCCAGCAGCTTAGAGGCGGGGGCTTTCGGTAGCAATCAGCCCCAGCATTTT
TRBJ1-2 NA TRBV6-5 NA CASSDRGAGYGYTF TGTGCCAGCAGTGATCGAGGGGCAGGCTATGGCTACACCTTC
TRBJ1-1 NA TRBV7-8 NA CASSLREGTEAFF TGTGCCAGCAGCTTAAGAGAGGGCACTGAAGCTTTCTTT
TRBJ1-5 NA TRBV28 NA CASSFTGRSNQPQHF TGTGCCAGCAGTTTTACAGGGAGGAGCAATCAGCCCCAGCATTTT
TRBJ2-3 TRBD2 TRBV7-2 NA CASSLRRETDTQYF TGTGCCAGCAGCTTGAGGCGGGAGACAGATACGCAGTATTTT
TRBJ1-3 NA TRBV6-1 NA CASSDGGARRNTIYF TGTGCCAGCAGTGATGGGGGAGCCCGTAGGAACACCATATATTTT
TRBJ2-3 NA TRBV7-9 NA CASAIRSTDTQYF TGTGCCAGCGCCATCCGCAGCACAGATACGCAGTATTTT
TRBJ1-5 NA TRBV2 NA CASSDMGANEDQPQHF TGTGCCAGCAGTGACATGGGGGCGAACGAAGATCAGCCCCAGCATTTT
TRBJ2-7 TRBD2 TRBV7-9 once CASSLGRVGGRNEQYF TGTGCCAGCAGCTTAGGTCGAGTGGGAGGGAGAAACGAGCAGTACTTC
TRBJ2-7 TRBD2 TRBV28 NA CASSLSTSGKRYEQYF TGTGCCAGCAGTTTAAGTACTAGCGGGAAGCGGTACGAGCAGTACTTC
TRBJ2-5 NA TRBV5-1 NA CASSLADSVETQYF TGCGCCAGCAGCTTGGCAGACAGTGTGGAGACCCAGTACTTC
TRBJ2-1 NA TRBV19 NA CASSMGQGRNNEQFF TGTGCCAGTAGTATGGGGCAGGGGCGAAACAATGAGCAGTTCTTC
TRBJ2-1 NA TRBV5-8 few CASSLAATGNEQFF TGTGCCAGCAGCTTGGCCGCAACGGGCAATGAGCAGTTCTTC
TRBJ1-1 NA TRBV27 NA CASSQLGRGAFF TGTGCCAGCAGCCAGTTAGGTCGGGGAGCTTTCTTT
TRBJ1-3 NA TRBV7-8 NA CASSLDTVSSGNTIYF TGTGCCAGCAGCTTAGACACGGTGAGCTCTGGAAACACCATATATTTT
TRBJ2-2 NA TRBV2 NA CASTGAARYYTGELFF TGTGCCAGCACAGGTGCAGCAAGGTACTACACCGGGGAGCTGTTTTTT
TRBJ1-3 NA TRBV4-1 NA CASSMLVGSSGNTIYF TGCGCCAGCAGCATGCTCGTGGGGAGCTCTGGAAACACCATATATTTT
TRBJ2-7 TRBD1 TRBV27 NA CAGGTGVRDEQYF TGTGCCGGAGGGACAGGGGTACGGGACGAGCAGTACTTC
TRBJ2-3 TRBD2 TRBV4-1 few CASSHPLSGSSDTQYF TGCGCCAGCAGCCATCCCCTTAGCGGGAGTTCAGATACGCAGTATTTT
TRBJ1-5 NA TRBV6-1 few CASSEVSHSNQPQHF TGTGCCAGCAGTGAAGTCAGCCATAGCAATCAGCCCCAGCATTTT
TRBJ1-1 NA TRBV5-1 NA CASSGGPTNTEAFF TGCGCCAGCAGCGGGGGACCGACGAACACTGAAGCTTTCTTT
TRBJ2-1 TRBD2 TRBV25-1 NA CASSGPGLAGGEYNEQFF TGTGCCAGCAGTGGCCCGGGGCTAGCGGGAGGGGAGTACAATGAGCAGTTCTTC
TRBJ2-7 NA TRBV28 NA CASSFGGSSYEQYF TGTGCCAGCAGTTTCGGCGGTAGCTCCTACGAGCAGTACTTC
TRBJ2-7 NA TRBV19 NA CASPGMGYEQYF TGTGCCAGCCCTGGGATGGGCTACGAGCAGTACTTC
TRBJ2-5 TRBD2 TRBV30 NA CAWSASGRETQYF TGTGCCTGGAGTGCTAGCGGGAGAGAGACCCAGTACTTC
TRBJ2-7 TRBD1 TRBV4-1 NA CASSPGQGRTYEQYF TGCGCCAGCAGCCCGGGACAGGGGCGAACCTACGAGCAGTACTTC
TRBJ1-2 NA TRBV30 NA CAWRRAGVDYGYTF TGTGCCTGGAGACGCGCAGGCGTTGACTATGGCTACACCTTC
TRBJ2-3 NA TRBV27 NA CASSSGTPTDTQYF TGTGCCAGCAGTTCCGGGACACCCACAGATACGCAGTATTTT
TRBJ1-1 TRBD1 TRBV4-1 NA CASSQDSWTGNTEAFF TGCGCCAGCAGCCAAGATTCCTGGACAGGGAACACTGAAGCTTTCTTT
TRBJ2-7 NA TRBV7-2 NA CASSLGGGISYEQYF TGTGCCAGCAGCTTAGGCGGCGGGATCTCCTACGAGCAGTACTTC
TRBJ2-7 NA TRBV7-3 once CASSSPFLLTYYEQYF TGTGCCAGCAGCTCCCCCTTTCTATTGACCTACTACGAGCAGTACTTC